These 20 T cell receptor beta chains came from one sample sequenced in a study of CD8+CD57+ T cells in acquired aplastic anemia. Both TCR beta VDJ combination and CDR3 sequence profiling were carried out. Genomic DNA was the template for this profiling. TCRdb ran MiXCR on the reads and lists one entry per CDR3 protein. The sample consists of 250,000 to 350,000 distinct CDR3 sequences, about 50% of them appearing once. Those patients picked for sequencing had displayed CD8+CD57+ cell expansion on flow cytometry. The sequenced material came from sorted CD4+, CD8+, or CD8+CD57+ T cells (not recorded which) from PBMCs. The receptors originated from a human donor with aplastic anemia.

The chain recombines TRBV2 with TRBJ2-2; TRBD1 agrees at 9 bases. The V gene's germline CDR1 is SNHLY and CDR2 FYNNEI. Trimming removed 3 bases from V and 4 bases from J; junction bases left unmatched: 3. The CDR3 loop spans 15 amino acids. CDR3 region: CASSDETGGTGELFF. The CDR3, as DNA: TGTGCCAGCAGTGACGAGACAGGGGGCACCGGGGAGCTGTTTTTT.

This chain uses TRBV10-3 with TRBJ2-5, with a tentative D call TRBD1 (5 bases). CDR1 and CDR2 from the germline V gene are ENHRY and SYGVKD. The CDR3 spans 13 residues. Trimming took 10 bases from V and 5 from J, leaving 17 bases between them. In DNA, the CDR3 is TGTGCCAGCAGCAGGGATTTGGGGGAGACCCAGTACTTC. Translating it yields CASSRDLGETQYF.

In regard to this clonotype: This clone may be a read error of a much larger clone one base away. This chain uses TRBV12-3 or TRBV12-4 with TRBJ2-3; no reliable D call. Trimming left V 5 bases short and J 2 bases short, with 17 bases between. This CDR3 is 16 amino acids long. The CDR3 is CASSDLPLQVTDTQYF. The DNA for the CDR3 is TGTGCCAGCAGTGATCTACCGCTCCAGGTCACAGATACGCAGTATTTT.

This chain connects TRBV29-1 to TRBJ1-2; TRBD1 matches 7 bases. The CDR3 loop spans 13 amino acids. The germline gives CDR1 SQVTM, CDR2 ANQGSEA. J gave up 7 bases and V 3 bases, and 8 bases lay outside the gene matches. The DNA of the CDR3 is TGCAGCGTTGACGCAGGGGGGGCCCGTGGCTACACCTTC. Protein sequence: CSVDAGGARGYTF.

The V gene is TRBV7-9, the J gene TRBJ2-1; D remains unclear. The CDR3 runs 13 residues. The V and J ends lost 5 bases and 7 bases respectively, with 12 bases between them. The germline gives CDR1 SEHNR, CDR2 FQNEAQ (reference sequence). CDR3: CASSPLRRNEQFF. CDR3 nucleotides: TGTGCCAGCAGCCCACTCCGCCGAAATGAGCAGTTCTTC.

Of note for this clonotype: No conserved phenylalanine or tryptophan ends this CDR3, so it is likely a read error. J is TRBJ2-7 and V is TRBV5-1; 7 nucleotides line up with TRBD2. The germline gives CDR1 SGHRS, CDR2 YFSETQ. There are 15 residues in the CDR3. The trim removed 6 bases at V and 7 bases at J, leaving 16 bases unmatched. The CDR3 spells CASNPGLPSPGEQYL. The CDR3 region has the DNA TGCGCCAGCAATCCGGGACTACCTTCACCGGGGGAGCAGTACTTG.

CDR3: CASSAGLVGAPGTQYF. As DNA, the CDR3 is TGTGCCAGCAGTGCAGGACTAGTAGGGGCCCCAGGTACGCAGTATTTT. V usage is TRBV25-1 and J usage is TRBJ2-3; 7 bases match TRBD2. The CDR3 consists of 16 residues. Germline CDR1 reads MGHDK; CDR2 reads SYGVNS. V dropped 4 bases and J dropped 8; count of bases not matched to a gene: 15.

This clonotype came up many times. The CDR3 reads CASSSKLLAGVLYEQYF. The CDR3, as DNA: TGTGCCAGCAGCTCAAAATTACTAGCGGGAGTTCTCTACGAGCAGTACTTC. This chain uses TRBV12-1 with TRBJ2-7; the table's D call of TRBD2 was not tested on the DNA. TRBV12-1 is assigned pseudogene status. The length of the CDR3 is 17 residues.

This clonotype was picked up a small number of times. V is TRBV10-3 and J is TRBJ2-7; 10 nucleotides align to TRBD1. Per germline, CDR1 ENHRY and CDR2 SYGVKD. The CDR3 is made up of 14 amino acids. The V segment lost 7 bases and the J segment 5 bases; nucleotides outside the gene matches: 8. The DNA of the CDR3 is TGTGCCATCACCCCGGGACAGGGGTTCAACGAGCAGTACTTC. Its translation is CAITPGQGFNEQYF.

This clonotype was recorded a few times. V and J are TRBV11-3 and TRBJ2-3; 10 positions agree with TRBD2. V shed 5 bases and J 2 bases; nucleotides not matched to a gene: 16. Per the germline V gene, CDR1 is SGHNT and CDR2 is YENEEA. The length of the CDR3 is 19 residues. The CDR3 DNA reads as TGTGCCAGCAGCCTTACTTACCACCTAGCGGGAGAGAACACAGATACGCAGTATTTT. It yields the protein CASSLTYHLAGENTDTQYF.

The chain couples TRBV18 to TRBJ1-1; D is perhaps TRBD1 (5 bases). The CDR3 extends over 16 amino acids. Deletions cut 3 bases from V and 1 base from J, with 15 bases between. Per germline, CDR1 KGHSH and CDR2 LQKENI. CDR3 nucleotide sequence: TGTGCCAGCTCACCCCCGACCGGGGCCCAGAACACTGAAGCTTTCTTT. Its protein is CASSPPTGAQNTEAFF.

This chain joins TRBV7-9 and TRBJ2-6; no clear D. The CDR3 covers 15 residues. Germline values: CDR1 SEHNR, CDR2 FQNEAQ (reference sequence). V lost 3 bases and J 2 bases, leaving 8 bases between the germline ends. CDR3 protein: CASSFASPGANVLTF. The DNA of the CDR3 is TGTGCCAGCAGCTTCGCAAGCCCTGGGGCCAACGTCCTGACTTTC.

This clonotype has just one count. The V gene is TRBV5-8, the J gene TRBJ2-7; D possibly corresponds to TRBD1 (6 bases). The V end was cut by 2 bases, the J end by 5 bases, with 23 bases between. CDR1 and CDR2 (germline): SGHTS, YDEGEE. The CDR3 loop spans 17 amino acids. In DNA form, the CDR3 reads TGTGCCAGCAGCTTCAGACAGGACTCCTTGGACATGGACGAGCAGTACTTC. Protein product: CASSFRQDSLDMDEQYF.

This clonotype was counted only a few times. The chain links TRBV5-6 to TRBJ2-5; TRBD2 matches 10 bases. The CDR3 covers 15 residues. Trimming removed 0 bases from V and 1 base from J; junction bases left unmatched: 0. CDR1 SGHDT and CDR2 YYEEEE come from the germline V gene. CDR3 sequence (DNA): TGTGCCAGCAGCTTGGGGACTAGCGGCCAAGAGACCCAGTACTTC. Its translation is CASSLGTSGQETQYF.

The chain combines TRBV20-1 with TRBJ2-1, with D unresolved. This CDR3 is 17 amino acids long. CDR1 and CDR2 from the germline V gene are DFQATT and SNEGSKA (reference sequence). V dropped 0 bases and J dropped 8 bases, with 23 bases sitting between them. The CDR3, as DNA: TGCAGTGCTAGAGAAGGTCTCGGGCAGTCACTCCTTCATGAGCAGTTCTTC. This translates into CSAREGLGQSLLHEQFF.

The table lists this clonotype with many counts. The CDR3 region has the DNA TGTGCCAGCAGTTTTAGGAGCGCGCCCGGTGGGGCCAACGTCCTGACTTTC. Translating it yields CASSFRSAPGGANVLTF. V is TRBV27 and J is TRBJ2-6; D ambiguous. V was pared by 3 bases and J by 3 bases, with 15 bases between. Germline loops: CDR1 MNHEY, CDR2 SMNVEV (reference sequence). This CDR3 region has 17 residues.

In its sample, this clonotype was seen many times. The chain links TRBV5-1 to TRBJ1-2, with 10 positions matching TRBD1. Germline CDR1 and CDR2: SGHRS and YFSETQ. The CDR3 is 14 residues long. After removal of 7 bases from V and 6 bases from J, the junction contained 9 bases not matched to a gene. CDR3 bases: TGCGCCAGCGCACCGGGACAGGGGATTAATGGCTACACCTTC. The encoded protein is CASAPGQGINGYTF.

The V call is TRBV20-1, the J call TRBJ2-2; TRBD2 aligns across 12 bases. The germline V gene encodes CDR1 DFQATT and CDR2 SNEGSKA (reference sequence). V shed 6 bases, J shed 4 bases, and the junction held 12 bases outside the gene matches. The CDR3 is 17 residues long. The CDR3 DNA follows: TGCAGTGCATACCGGACTAGCGGGGATCTGTTCACCGGGGAGCTGTTTTTT. Its protein product is CSAYRTSGDLFTGELFF.

The chain carries TRBV7-9 and TRBJ2-7; TRBD2 matches 8 bases. The CDR3 contains 16 residues. V shed 1 base and J 5 bases; nucleotides not matched to a gene: 10. Looked up from germline, CDR1 is SEHNR and CDR2 is FQNEAQ (reference sequence). The CDR3 region has the DNA TGTGCCAGCAGCTTAGTCAACGGACTAGCAGGTAACGAGCAGTACTTC. Its translation: CASSLVNGLAGNEQYF.

This rearrangement joins TRBV6-6 to TRBJ2-7, with 10 bases that match TRBD1. Germline V CDR1 and CDR2: MNHNY, SVGAGI (reference sequence). The CDR3 spans 15 residues. V lost 2 bases to trimming and J lost 2 bases; unmatched junction nucleotides: 3. The CDR3 protein is CASSYGTGEAYEQYF. CDR3 DNA sequence: TGTGCCAGCAGTTACGGGACAGGGGAAGCCTACGAGCAGTACTTC.